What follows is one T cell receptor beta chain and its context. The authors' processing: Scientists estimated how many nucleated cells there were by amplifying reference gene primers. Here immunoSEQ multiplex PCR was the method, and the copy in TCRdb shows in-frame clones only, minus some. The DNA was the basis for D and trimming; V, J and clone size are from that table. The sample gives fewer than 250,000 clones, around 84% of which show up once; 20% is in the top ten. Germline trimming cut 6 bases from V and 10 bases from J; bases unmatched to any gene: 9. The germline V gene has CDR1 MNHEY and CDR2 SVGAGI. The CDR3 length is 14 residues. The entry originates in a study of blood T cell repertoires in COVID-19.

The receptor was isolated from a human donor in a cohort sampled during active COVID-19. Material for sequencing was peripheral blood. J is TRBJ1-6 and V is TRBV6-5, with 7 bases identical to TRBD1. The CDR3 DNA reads TGTGCCAGCAGCGTCCACAGGGGCCGGTCACCCCTCCACTTT. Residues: CASSVHRGRSPLHF.